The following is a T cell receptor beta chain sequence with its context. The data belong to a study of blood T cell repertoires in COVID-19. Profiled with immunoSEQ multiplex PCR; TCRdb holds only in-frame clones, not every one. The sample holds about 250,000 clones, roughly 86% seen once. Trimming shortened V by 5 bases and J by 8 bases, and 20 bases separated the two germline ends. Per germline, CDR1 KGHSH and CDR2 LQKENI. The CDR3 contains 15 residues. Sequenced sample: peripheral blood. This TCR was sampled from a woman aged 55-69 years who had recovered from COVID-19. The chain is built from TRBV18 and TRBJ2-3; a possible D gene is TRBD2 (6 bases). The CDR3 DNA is TGTGCCAGCTCAGGAGGCGGGGACGTAGGAATTACGCAGTATTTT. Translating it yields CASSGGGDVGITQYF.